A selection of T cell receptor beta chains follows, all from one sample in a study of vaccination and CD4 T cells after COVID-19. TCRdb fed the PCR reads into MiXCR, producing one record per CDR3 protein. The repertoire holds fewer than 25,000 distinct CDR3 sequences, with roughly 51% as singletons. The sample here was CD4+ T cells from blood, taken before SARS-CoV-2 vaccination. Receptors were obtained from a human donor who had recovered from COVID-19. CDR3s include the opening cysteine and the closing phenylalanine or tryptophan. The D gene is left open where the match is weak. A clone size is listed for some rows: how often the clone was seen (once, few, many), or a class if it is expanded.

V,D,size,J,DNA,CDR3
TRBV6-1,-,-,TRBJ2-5,TGTGCCAGCAGTGAAGCCTCGGAGACCCAGTACTTC,CASSEASETQYF
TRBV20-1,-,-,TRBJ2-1,TGCAGTGCAGAGAGCTCCTACAATGAGCAGTTCTTC,CSAESSYNEQFF
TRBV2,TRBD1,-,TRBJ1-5,TGTGCCAGCAGCCGACAGGGCCCTAATCAGCCCCAGCATTTT,CASSRQGPNQPQHF
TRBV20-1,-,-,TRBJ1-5,TGCAGTGCTGGCGGGACATTCCCCTTTCCCCAGCATTTT,CSAGGTFPFPQHF
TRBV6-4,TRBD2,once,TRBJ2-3,TGTGCCAGCAGTCCTGGACTAGACGGGGATACGCAGTATTTT,CASSPGLDGDTQYF
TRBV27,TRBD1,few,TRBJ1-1,TGTGCCAGCAGTTTTAAGAGAGGACAGGGGGTTTCGAACACTGAAGCTTTCTTT,CASSFKRGQGVSNTEAFF
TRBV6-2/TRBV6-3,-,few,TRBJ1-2,TGTGCCAGCAGCCGCCGGTTGGGGGCGGATGATGGCTACACCTTC,CASSRRLGADDGYTF
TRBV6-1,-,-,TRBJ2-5,TGTGCCAGCAGCCTCAGGCGGGGAGCGCAAGAGACCCAGTACTTC,CASSLRRGAQETQYF
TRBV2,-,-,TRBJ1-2,TGTGCCAGCAGTGAGATTGGCTACACCTTC,CASSEIGYTF
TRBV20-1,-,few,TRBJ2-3,TGCAGTGCTATTCCTGAACCCGTCCCTTGGACAGATACGCAGTATTTT,CSAIPEPVPWTDTQYF
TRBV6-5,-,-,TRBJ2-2,TGTGCCAGCAGTTACTCGAGGGGCACCGGGGAGCTGTTTTTT,CASSYSRGTGELFF
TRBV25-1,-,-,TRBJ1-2,TGTGCCAGCAGTGAATATATTGCAGGGGATCATGGCTACACCTTC,CASSEYIAGDHGYTF
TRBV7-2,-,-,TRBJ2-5,TGTGCCAGCAGCTTAACTCGAGAGACCCAGTACTTC,CASSLTRETQYF
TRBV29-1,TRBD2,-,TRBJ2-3,TGCAGCGTGAGGACTAGCGGAGCAGATACGCAGTATTTT,CSVRTSGADTQYF
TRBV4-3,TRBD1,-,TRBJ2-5,TGCGCCAGCAGCCCGGGCCGGGACAGGGGGGGAGAGACCCAGTACTTC,CASSPGRDRGGETQYF
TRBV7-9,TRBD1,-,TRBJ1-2,TGTGCCAGCAGCTTATGGGACAGGGATTCGAATGGCTACACCTTC,CASSLWDRDSNGYTF
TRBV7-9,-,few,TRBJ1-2,TGTGCCAGCAGCATGACAGAGAATGGCTACACCTTC,CASSMTENGYTF
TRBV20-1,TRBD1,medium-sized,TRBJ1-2,TGCAGTGCTAGGGTCGTTGCAGGGGGTAACTATGGCTACACCTTC,CSARVVAGGNYGYTF
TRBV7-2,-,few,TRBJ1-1,TGTGCCAGCAGCCCGGGGGGCACGACTGAAGCTTTCTTT,CASSPGGTTEAFF
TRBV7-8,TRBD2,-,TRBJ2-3,TGTGCCAGCAGCCGACAACCTGGACTAGCATCCGATACGCAGTATTTT,CASSRQPGLASDTQYF
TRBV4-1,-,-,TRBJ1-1,TGCGCCAGCAGCGAGATGACAGTGAACACTGAAGCTTTCTTT,CASSEMTVNTEAFF
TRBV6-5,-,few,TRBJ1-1,TGTGCCAGCAGTTACGGGAGGGGATCAGACACTGAAGCTTTCTTT,CASSYGRGSDTEAFF
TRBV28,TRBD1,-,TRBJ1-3,TGTGCCAGCGGAGGGGCAGGGGGCGATTGGTATGGAAACACCATATATTTT,CASGGAGGDWYGNTIYF
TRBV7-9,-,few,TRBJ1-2,TGTGCCAGCAGCTTAGAACAGGCAGGGGAGTGGAGAGACTATGGCTACACCTTC,CASSLEQAGEWRDYGYTF
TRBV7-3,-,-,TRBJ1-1,TGTGCCAGCAGCTTGACAGGACTAGGGACTGAAGCTTTCTTT,CASSLTGLGTEAFF
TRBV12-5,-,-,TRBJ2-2,TGTGCTAGTGGTACCTACACCGGGGAGCTGTTTTTT,CASGTYTGELFF
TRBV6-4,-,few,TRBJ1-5,TGTGCCAGCAGTGACTCTCAGAATAGCAATCAGCCCCAGCATTTT,CASSDSQNSNQPQHF
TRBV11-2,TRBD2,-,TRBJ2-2,TGTGCCAGCAGCGATTATACTAGCGGCCCCGGGGAGCTGTTTTTT,CASSDYTSGPGELFF
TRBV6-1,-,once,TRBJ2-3,TGTGCCAGCAGTGAATCTCTGGGGGAAGTGACAGATACGCAGTATTTT,CASSESLGEVTDTQYF
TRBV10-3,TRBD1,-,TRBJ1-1,TGTGCCATCAGTGATTACGACAGGGATGAAGCTTTCTTT,CAISDYDRDEAFF
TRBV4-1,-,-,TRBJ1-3,TGCGCCAGCAGCCAAAGGGGGGGGGCTGGAAACACCATATATTTT,CASSQRGGAGNTIYF
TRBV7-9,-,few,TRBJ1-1,TGTGCCAGCAGCTTAGTAGGGATCAACACTGAAGCTTTCTTT,CASSLVGINTEAFF